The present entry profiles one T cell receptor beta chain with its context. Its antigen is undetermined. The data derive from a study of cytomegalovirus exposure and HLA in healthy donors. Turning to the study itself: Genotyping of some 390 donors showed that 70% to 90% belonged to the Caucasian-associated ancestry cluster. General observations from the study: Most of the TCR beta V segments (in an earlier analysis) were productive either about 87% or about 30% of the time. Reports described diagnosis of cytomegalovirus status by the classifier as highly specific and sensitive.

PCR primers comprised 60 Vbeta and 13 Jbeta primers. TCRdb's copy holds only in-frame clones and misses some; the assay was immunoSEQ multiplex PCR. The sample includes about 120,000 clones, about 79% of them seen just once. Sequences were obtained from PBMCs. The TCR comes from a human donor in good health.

CDR3 loop: CASSFWGPGQGLDEQFF. The CDR3 nucleotides are TGCGCCAGCAGCTTTTGGGGGCCCGGACAGGGACTCGATGAGCAGTTCTTC. The V gene is TRBV5-1, the J gene TRBJ2-1, with 8 bases aligning to TRBD1. Germline V gives CDR1 SGHRS, CDR2 YFSETQ. The CDR3 runs to 17 residues. V shed 2 bases and J 8 bases; nucleotides not matched to a gene: 15.